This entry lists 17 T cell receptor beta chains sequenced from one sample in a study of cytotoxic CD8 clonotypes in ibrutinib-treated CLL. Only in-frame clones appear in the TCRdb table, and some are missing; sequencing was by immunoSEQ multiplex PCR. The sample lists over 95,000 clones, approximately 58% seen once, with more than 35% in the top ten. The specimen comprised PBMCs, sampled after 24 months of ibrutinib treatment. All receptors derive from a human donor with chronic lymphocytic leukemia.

CDR3 bases: TGTGCCAGCAGTTACTCGGCAGAAGCCTACGAGCAGTACTTC. Its protein is CASSYSAEAYEQYF. V gene TRBV6-6 combines with J gene TRBJ2-7, with D uncertain. The CDR3 spans 14 residues. CDR1 is MNHNY and CDR2 is SVGAGI in the germline V gene (reference sequence). V was trimmed by 0 bases and J by 2 bases, leaving 8 bases between them.

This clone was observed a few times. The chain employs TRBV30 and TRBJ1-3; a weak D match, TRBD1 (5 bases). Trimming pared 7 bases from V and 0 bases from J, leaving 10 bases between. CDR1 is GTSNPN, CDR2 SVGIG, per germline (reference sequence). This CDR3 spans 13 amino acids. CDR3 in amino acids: CASAGSSGNTIYF. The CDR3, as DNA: TGTGCCTCCGCAGGGAGCTCTGGAAACACCATATATTTT.

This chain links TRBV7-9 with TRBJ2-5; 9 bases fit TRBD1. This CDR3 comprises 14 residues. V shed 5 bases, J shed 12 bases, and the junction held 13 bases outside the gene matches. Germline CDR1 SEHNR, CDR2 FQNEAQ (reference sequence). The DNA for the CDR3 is TGTGCCAGCAGCCCCTCCGGGACAGGGTCCCGAAAGTACTTC. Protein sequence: CASSPSGTGSRKYF.

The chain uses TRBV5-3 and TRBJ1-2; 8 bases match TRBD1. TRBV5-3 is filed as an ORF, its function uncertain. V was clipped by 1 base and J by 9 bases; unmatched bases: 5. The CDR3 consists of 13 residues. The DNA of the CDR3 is TGTGCCAGAAGCTTGCAGGGGGCGGTAAGCTACACCTTC. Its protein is CARSLQGAVSYTF.

The CDR3 DNA is TGTGCCAGCAGCTCCGACCCTAACCAGCCCCAGCATTTT. This codes for CASSSDPNQPQHF. The chain joins TRBV7-9 to TRBJ1-5; no firm D call. CDR3 length: 13 residues. V lost 4 bases, J lost 7 bases, and 11 bases lay in between. Germline lookup yields CDR1 SEHNR and CDR2 FQNEAQ (reference sequence).

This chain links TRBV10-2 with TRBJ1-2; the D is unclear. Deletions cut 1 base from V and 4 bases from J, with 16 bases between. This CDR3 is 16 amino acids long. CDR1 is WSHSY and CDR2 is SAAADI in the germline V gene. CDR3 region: CASSEFIDLPFYGYTF. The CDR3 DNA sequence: TGCGCCAGCAGTGAGTTTATCGACTTACCCTTCTATGGCTACACCTTC.

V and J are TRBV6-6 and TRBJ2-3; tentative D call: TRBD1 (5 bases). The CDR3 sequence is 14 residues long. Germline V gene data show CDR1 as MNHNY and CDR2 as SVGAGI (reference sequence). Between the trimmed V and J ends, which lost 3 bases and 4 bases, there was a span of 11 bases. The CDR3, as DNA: TGTGCCAGCAGTTATGCAGGGAACCCAGATACGCAGTATTTT. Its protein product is CASSYAGNPDTQYF.

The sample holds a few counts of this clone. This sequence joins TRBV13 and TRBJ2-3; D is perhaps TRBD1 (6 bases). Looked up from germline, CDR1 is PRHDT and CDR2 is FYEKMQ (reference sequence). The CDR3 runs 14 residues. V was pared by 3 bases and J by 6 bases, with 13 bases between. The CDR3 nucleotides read TGTGCCAGCAGCTTGCAGACCAGGGGTGATACGCAGTATTTT. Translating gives CASSLQTRGDTQYF. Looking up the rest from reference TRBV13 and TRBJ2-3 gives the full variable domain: AAGVIQSPRHLIKEKRETATLKCYPIPRHDTVYWYQQGPGQDPQFLISFYEKMQSDKGSIPDRFSAQQFSDYHSELNMSSLELGDSALYFCASSLQTRGDTQYFGPGTRLTVL.

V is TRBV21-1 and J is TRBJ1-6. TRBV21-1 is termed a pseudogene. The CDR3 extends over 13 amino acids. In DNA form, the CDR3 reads TGTGCCAGCATCCTCCTCACCGGTTCACCCCTCCACTTT. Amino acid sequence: CASILLTGSPLHF.

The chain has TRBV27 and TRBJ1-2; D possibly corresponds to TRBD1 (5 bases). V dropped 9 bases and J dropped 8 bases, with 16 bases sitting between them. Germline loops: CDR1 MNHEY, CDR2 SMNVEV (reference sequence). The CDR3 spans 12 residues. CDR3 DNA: TGTGCCAGTCTTTCCGGGGCTGGGGGCTACACCTTC. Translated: CASLSGAGGYTF.

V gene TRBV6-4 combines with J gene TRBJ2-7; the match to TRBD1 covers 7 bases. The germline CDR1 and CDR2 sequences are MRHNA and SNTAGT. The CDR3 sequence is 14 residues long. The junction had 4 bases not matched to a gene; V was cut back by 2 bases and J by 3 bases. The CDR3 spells CASSDEGQNYEQYF. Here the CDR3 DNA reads TGTGCCAGCAGTGACGAGGGACAGAACTACGAGCAGTACTTC.

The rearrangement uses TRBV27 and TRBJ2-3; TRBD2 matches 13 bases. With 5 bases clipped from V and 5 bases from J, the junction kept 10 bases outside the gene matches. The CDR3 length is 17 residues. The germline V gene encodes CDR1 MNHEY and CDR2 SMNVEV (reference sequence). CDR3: CASSLRPLAGGQDTQYF. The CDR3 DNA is TGTGCCAGCAGTCTACGTCCACTAGCGGGGGGGCAAGATACGCAGTATTTT.

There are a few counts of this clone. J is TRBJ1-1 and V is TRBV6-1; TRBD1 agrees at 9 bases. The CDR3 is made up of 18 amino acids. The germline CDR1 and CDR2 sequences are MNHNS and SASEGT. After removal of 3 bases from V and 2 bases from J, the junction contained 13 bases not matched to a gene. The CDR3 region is CASSDLMDRGLRNTEAFF. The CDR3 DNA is TGTGCCAGCAGTGACCTCATGGACAGGGGACTCCGAAACACTGAAGCTTTCTTT.

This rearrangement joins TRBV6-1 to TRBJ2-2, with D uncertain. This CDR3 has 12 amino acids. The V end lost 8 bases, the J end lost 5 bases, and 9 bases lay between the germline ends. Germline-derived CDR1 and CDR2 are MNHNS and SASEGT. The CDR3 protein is CASLVDTGELFF. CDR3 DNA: TGTGCCAGCTTAGTGGATACCGGGGAGCTGTTTTTT.

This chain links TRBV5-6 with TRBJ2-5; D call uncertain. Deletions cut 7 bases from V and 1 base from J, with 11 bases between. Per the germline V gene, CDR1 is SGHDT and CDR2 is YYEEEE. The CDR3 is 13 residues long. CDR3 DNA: TGTGCCAGCCATAGTAGCCTCCAAGAGACCCAGTACTTC. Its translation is CASHSSLQETQYF.

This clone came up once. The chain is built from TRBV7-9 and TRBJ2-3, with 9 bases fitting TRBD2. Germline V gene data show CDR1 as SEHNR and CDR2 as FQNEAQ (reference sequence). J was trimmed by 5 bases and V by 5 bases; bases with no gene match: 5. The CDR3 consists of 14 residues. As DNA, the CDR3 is TGTGCCAGCAGCCCCAGGCGGGGGGGAGATACGCAGTATTTT. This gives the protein CASSPRRGGDTQYF.

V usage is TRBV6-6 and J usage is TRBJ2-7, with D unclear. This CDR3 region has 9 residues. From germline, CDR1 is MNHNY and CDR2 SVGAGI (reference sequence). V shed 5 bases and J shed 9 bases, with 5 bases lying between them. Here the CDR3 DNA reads TGTGCCAGCAGTGAGGTGCAGTACTTC. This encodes CASSEVQYF.